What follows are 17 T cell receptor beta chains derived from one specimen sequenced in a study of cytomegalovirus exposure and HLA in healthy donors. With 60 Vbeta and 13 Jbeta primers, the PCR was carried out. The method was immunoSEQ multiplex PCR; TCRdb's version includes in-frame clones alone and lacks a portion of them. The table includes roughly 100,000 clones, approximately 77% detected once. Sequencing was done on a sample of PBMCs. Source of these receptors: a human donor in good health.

The CDR3 spells CASKERGVAKNIQYF. CDR3 DNA: TGTGCCAGCAAGGAGCGGGGTGTAGCCAAAAACATTCAGTACTTC. This chain joins TRBV2 and TRBJ2-4; 7 bases fit TRBD2. V gave up 7 bases and J gave up 0 bases; unmatched junction bases: 6. CDR1 and CDR2 (germline): SNHLY, FYNNEI. The length of the CDR3 is 15 residues.

The CDR3 region is CASSTAGPEVSYEQYF. CDR3 nucleotide sequence: TGTGCCAGCAGCACCGCCGGCCCGGAGGTCTCCTACGAGCAGTACTTC. This sequence joins TRBV7-6 and TRBJ2-7, with a weak D call TRBD2 (5 bases). The germline CDR1 and CDR2 sequences are SGHVS and FNYEAQ. The CDR3 contains 16 residues. Between the trimmed V and J ends, which lost 5 bases and 0 bases, there was a span of 17 bases.

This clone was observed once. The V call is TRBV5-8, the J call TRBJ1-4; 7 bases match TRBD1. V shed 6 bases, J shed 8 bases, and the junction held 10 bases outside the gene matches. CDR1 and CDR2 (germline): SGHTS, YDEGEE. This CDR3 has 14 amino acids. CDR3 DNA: TGTGCCAGCAACCCCGACAGGGAAATGGAAAAACTGTTTTTT. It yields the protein CASNPDREMEKLFF.

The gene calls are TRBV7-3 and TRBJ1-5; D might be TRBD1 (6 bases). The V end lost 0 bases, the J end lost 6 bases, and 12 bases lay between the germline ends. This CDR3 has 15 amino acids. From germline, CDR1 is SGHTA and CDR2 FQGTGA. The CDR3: CASSLTGGAGQPQHF. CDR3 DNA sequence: TGTGCCAGCAGCTTAACGGGGGGGGCTGGTCAGCCCCAGCATTTT. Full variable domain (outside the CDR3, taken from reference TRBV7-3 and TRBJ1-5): GAGVSQTPSNKVTEKGKYVELRCDPISGHTALYWYRQSLGQGPEFLIYFQGTGAADDSGLPNDRFFAVRPEGSVSTLKIQRTERGDSAVYLCASSLTGGAGQPQHFGDGTRLSIL.

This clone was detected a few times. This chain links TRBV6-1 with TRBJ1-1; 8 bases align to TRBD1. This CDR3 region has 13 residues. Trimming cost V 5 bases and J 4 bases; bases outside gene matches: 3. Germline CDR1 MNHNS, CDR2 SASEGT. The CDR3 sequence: CASSSDRGTEAFF. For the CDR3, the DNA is TGTGCCAGCAGTAGCGACAGGGGCACTGAAGCTTTCTTT.

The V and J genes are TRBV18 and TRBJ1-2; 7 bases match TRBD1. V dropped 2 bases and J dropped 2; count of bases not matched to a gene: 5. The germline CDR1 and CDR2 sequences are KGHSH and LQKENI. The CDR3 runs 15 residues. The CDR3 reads CASSPVLQGNYGYTF. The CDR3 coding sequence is TGTGCCAGCTCACCAGTGTTACAGGGGAACTATGGCTACACCTTC.

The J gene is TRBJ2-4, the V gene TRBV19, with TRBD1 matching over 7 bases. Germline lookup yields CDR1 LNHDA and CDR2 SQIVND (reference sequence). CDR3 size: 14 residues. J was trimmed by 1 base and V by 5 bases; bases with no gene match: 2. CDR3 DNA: TGTGCCAGTAGTTTGACAGGGGCCAAAAACATTCAGTACTTC. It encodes CASSLTGAKNIQYF.

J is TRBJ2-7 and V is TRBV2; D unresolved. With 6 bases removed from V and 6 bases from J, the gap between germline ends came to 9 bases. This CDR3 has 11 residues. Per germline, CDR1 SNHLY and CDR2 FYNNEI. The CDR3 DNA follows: TGTGCCAGCAGAGAGGCACGCGAGCAGTACTTC. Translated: CASREAREQYF.

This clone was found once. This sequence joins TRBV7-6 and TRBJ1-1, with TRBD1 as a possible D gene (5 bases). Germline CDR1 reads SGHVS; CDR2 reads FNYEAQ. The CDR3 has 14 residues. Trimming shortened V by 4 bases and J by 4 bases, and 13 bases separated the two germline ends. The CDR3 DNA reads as TGTGCCAGCAGCTCCCAGGAAGGGGCCACTGAAGCTTTCTTT. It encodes CASSSQEGATEAFF.

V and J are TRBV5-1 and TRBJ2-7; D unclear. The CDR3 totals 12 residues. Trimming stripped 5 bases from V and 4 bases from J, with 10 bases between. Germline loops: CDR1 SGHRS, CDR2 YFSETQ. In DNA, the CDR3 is TGCGCCAGCAGACCACAACTATACGAGCAGTACTTC. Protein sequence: CASRPQLYEQYF.

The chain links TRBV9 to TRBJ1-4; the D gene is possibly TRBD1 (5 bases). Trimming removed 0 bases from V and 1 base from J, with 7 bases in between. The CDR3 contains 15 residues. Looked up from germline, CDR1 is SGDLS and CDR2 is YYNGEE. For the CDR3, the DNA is TGTGCCAGCAGCGTAGGGGGGGGAACTAATGAAAAACTGTTTTTT. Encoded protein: CASSVGGGTNEKLFF.

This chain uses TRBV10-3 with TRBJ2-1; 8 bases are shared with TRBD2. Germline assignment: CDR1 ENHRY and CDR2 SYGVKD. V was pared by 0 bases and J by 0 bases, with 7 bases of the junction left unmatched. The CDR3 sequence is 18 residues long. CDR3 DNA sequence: TGTGCCATCAGTGAGTCGGCGGGAGGACAGAGCTCCTACAATGAGCAGTTCTTC. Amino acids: CAISESAGGQSSYNEQFF.

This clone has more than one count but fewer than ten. The CDR3 DNA reads as TGTGCCAGCAGCCGAGGAGGGGCCTATGGCTACACCTTC. Amino acid sequence: CASSRGGAYGYTF. This rearrangement joins TRBV5-6 to TRBJ1-2; a weak D match, TRBD1 (5 bases). V was shortened by 4 bases and J by 4 bases, with 11 bases between the two germline ends. The length of the CDR3 is 13 residues. CDR1 is SGHDT and CDR2 is YYEEEE in the germline V gene.

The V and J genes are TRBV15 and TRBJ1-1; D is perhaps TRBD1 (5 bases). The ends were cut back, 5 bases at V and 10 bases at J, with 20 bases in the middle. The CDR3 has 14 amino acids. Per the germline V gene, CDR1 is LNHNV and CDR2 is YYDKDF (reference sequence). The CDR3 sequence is CATSGPQGDKGAFF. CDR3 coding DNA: TGTGCCACCAGCGGACCTCAGGGCGATAAAGGAGCTTTCTTT. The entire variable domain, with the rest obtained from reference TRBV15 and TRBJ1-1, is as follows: DAMVIQNPRYQVTQFGKPVTLSCSQTLNHNVMYWYQQKSSQAPKLLFHYYDKDFNNEADTPDNFQSRRPNTSFCFLDIRSPGLGDTAMYLCATSGPQGDKGAFFGQGTRLTVV.

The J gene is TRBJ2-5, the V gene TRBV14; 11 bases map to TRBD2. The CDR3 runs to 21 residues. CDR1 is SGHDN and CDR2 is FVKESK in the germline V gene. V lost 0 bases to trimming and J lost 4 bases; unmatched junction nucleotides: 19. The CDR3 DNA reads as TGTGCCAGCAGCCAAGATGGTGGTCCTCTAGCGGGGGGCGTCGGGGGAGAGACCCAGTACTTC. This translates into CASSQDGGPLAGGVGGETQYF.

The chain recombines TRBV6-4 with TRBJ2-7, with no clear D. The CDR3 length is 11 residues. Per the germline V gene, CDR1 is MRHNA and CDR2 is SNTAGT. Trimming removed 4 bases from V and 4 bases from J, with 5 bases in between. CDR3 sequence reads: CASSGRYEQYF. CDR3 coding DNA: TGTGCCAGCAGTGGTCGGTACGAGCAGTACTTC.

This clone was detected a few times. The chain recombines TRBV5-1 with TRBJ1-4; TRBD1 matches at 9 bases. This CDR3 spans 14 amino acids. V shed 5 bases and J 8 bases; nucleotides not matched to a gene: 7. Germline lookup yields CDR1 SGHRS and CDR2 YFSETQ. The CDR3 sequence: CASSDGQGQEKLFF. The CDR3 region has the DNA TGCGCCAGCAGTGATGGACAGGGGCAGGAAAAACTGTTTTTT.